This TCR beta chain was found in a study of breast tumors, draining lymph nodes, adjacent tissues. Germline CDR1 reads DFQATT; CDR2 reads SNEGSKA (reference sequence). There are 13 residues in the CDR3. V dropped 5 bases and J dropped 3 bases, with 13 bases sitting between them. By frequency in the sample, this clonotype is medium-sized (0.01 to 0.1%). Its target is not known. Overall study findings and caveats: Compared with lymph nodes, tumors were less diverse; compared with nontumor tissue, more. Luminal-like breast cancer showed significantly greater tumor-nontumor repertoire similarity than basal-like breast cancer did. The lymph node origin of tumor T cells was framed as consistent with a hypothesis, not demonstrated.

TCRdb used MiXCR to reprocess the multiplex PCR reads, holding one entry per CDR3 protein. This table holds around 17,000 distinct CDR3 sequences, just under 45% found once. Sequenced material: tumor-adjacent breast tissue. The TCR was taken from a female donor with breast cancer. Some clones in this sample may be carry-over from other donors' samples. V is TRBV20-1 and J is TRBJ1-2; possible D gene TRBD1, 5 bases. The chain's CDR3 is CSAYGASHYGYTF. Written as DNA, the CDR3 is TGCAGTGCTTATGGGGCAAGCCACTATGGCTACACCTTC.